This TCR beta chain derives from a study of blood T cell repertoires in COVID-19. Overall study context: Samples of COVID-19 (acute and convalescent) were obtained from the United States, Italy and Spain. PBMCs, B-cell-depleted T cells, or T cells provided the cDNA or gDNA that made up the material.

In the authors' methods: Reference gene primers were amplified, and this amplification served to estimate nucleated cell counts. This table comes from immunoSEQ multiplex PCR, and its TCRdb copy is limited to in-frame clones, with some not included. V, J and clone size derive from that table, while D and trimming were established from the DNA sequence. The repertoire holds roughly 100,000 clones, about 88% seen once, with 4.5% to 5.5% in the top ten. The CDR3 totals 14 residues. V gave up 4 bases and J gave up 1 base, with 7 bases separating them. Germline V lookup: CDR1 LGHNT, CDR2 FRNRAP. The chain carries TRBV12-5 and TRBJ2-2; D is possibly TRBD1 (6 bases). This TCR derives from a human donor in a cohort sampled during active COVID-19. The specimen was peripheral blood. The CDR3: CASGSGQNTGELFF. The CDR3 DNA is TGTGCTAGTGGTTCGGGACAGAACACCGGGGAGCTGTTTTTT.